What follows are 15 T cell receptor beta chains derived from one specimen sequenced in a study of STAT3 mutations in large granular lymphocyte leukemia. Their antigens are not known. Some clones are missing from TCRdb's copy, which holds only in-frame ones; the method was immunoSEQ multiplex PCR. In the table there are more than 10,000 clones, around 90% of which are singletons. The study's findings and limits: Every T-cell large granular lymphocyte leukemia patient had at least one immunodominant TCR beta clonotype.

The sample comprised peripheral blood mononuclear cells. Receptors originate from a middle-aged man with T-cell large granular lymphocyte leukemia. Some clones in this sample may be carry-over from other donors' samples.

This chain joins TRBV9 and TRBJ2-1; the match to TRBD2 covers 7 bases. Trimming at V came to 0 bases and at J to 6 bases, leaving 9 bases not matched to a gene. Germline V gene data show CDR1 as SGDLS and CDR2 as YYNGEE. This CDR3 comprises 16 residues. This CDR3 is CASSVEGGEGTNEQFF. In nucleotides, the CDR3 is TGTGCCAGCAGCGTAGAGGGCGGGGAGGGGACCAATGAGCAGTTCTTC.

V usage is TRBV2 and J usage is TRBJ1-5; TRBD1 matches at 7 bases. Germline CDR1 SNHLY, CDR2 FYNNEI. With 5 bases clipped from V and 2 bases from J, the junction kept 3 bases outside the gene matches. The CDR3 extends over 14 amino acids. DNA of the CDR3: TGTGCCAGCAGTCCGGGACAGCGCAATCAGCCCCAGCATTTT. Its translation is CASSPGQRNQPQHF.

The rearrangement joins TRBV5-4 to TRBJ2-5; D is undetermined. This CDR3 contains 14 residues. Germline loops: CDR1 SGHNT, CDR2 YYREEE (reference sequence). Deletions cut 0 bases from V and 4 bases from J, with 10 bases between. In DNA, the CDR3 is TGTGCCAGCAGCTTGGCCGGATCGGGAGAGACCCAGTACTTC. Translated: CASSLAGSGETQYF.

V and J are TRBV9 and TRBJ2-7; TRBD2 is a possible D gene (6 bases). Germline lookup yields CDR1 SGDLS and CDR2 YYNGEE. The CDR3 has 16 amino acids. V gave up 4 bases and J gave up 2 bases, with 19 bases separating them. The CDR3 sequence is CASSPAGRSLAYEQYF. DNA for the CDR3: TGTGCCAGCAGCCCAGCGGGCAGAAGCTTGGCCTACGAGCAGTACTTC.

The chain has TRBV4-1 and TRBJ1-2, with a tentative D call TRBD1 (5 bases). Trimming took 0 bases from V and 4 from J, leaving 12 bases between them. The germline V gene encodes CDR1 MGHRA and CDR2 YSYEKL. The CDR3 has 15 residues. The CDR3 sequence is CASSQDHGTGYGYTF. The CDR3 bases are TGCGCCAGCAGCCAAGATCATGGGACGGGCTATGGCTACACCTTC.

This chain joins TRBV28 and TRBJ1-5, with a tentative D call TRBD1 (6 bases). CDR3 length: 16 amino acids. Germline assignment: CDR1 MDHEN and CDR2 SYDVKM. Trimming pared 4 bases from V and 5 bases from J, leaving 18 bases between. The CDR3 DNA is TGTGCCAGCAGTTCCCCAGGGGCCCCTTACTATCAGCCCCAGCATTTT. This codes for CASSSPGAPYYQPQHF.

The chain links TRBV6-4 to TRBJ1-2, with D tentatively TRBD1 (6 bases). CDR1 and CDR2 (germline): MRHNA, SNTAGT. This CDR3 comprises 14 residues. Trimming removed 7 bases from V and 3 bases from J, with 15 bases in between. CDR3 sequence (DNA): TGTGCCAGCACCCCGGGGGGGGCTGACTATGGCTACACCTTC. It is translated as CASTPGGADYGYTF.

The V call is TRBV19, the J call TRBJ1-4; TRBD1 matches at 9 bases. The CDR3 consists of 14 residues. Germline loops: CDR1 LNHDA, CDR2 SQIVND (reference sequence). V lost 5 bases to trimming and J lost 7 bases; unmatched junction nucleotides: 5. CDR3 sequence (DNA): TGTGCCAGTAGTTCCCGGGACAGGGCTGAAAAACTGTTTTTT. It encodes CASSSRDRAEKLFF.

The genes are TRBV19 and TRBJ1-3; D might be TRBD1 (6 bases). The CDR3 loop spans 13 amino acids. V was clipped by 6 bases and J by 4 bases, with 10 bases between them. Germline V gives CDR1 LNHDA, CDR2 SQIVND (reference sequence). The CDR3 region has the DNA TGTGCCAGTAGCACAGGGCTCGGAAACACCATATATTTT. Translation: CASSTGLGNTIYF.

V is TRBV2 and J is TRBJ1-2; D might be TRBD1 (5 bases). This CDR3 is built from 13 residues. The V and J ends lost 10 bases and 5 bases respectively, with 17 bases between them. The germline gives CDR1 SNHLY, CDR2 FYNNEI. The CDR3 loop is CATLPFRAYGYTF. As DNA, the CDR3 is TGTGCCACCCTTCCTTTCAGGGCGTATGGCTACACCTTC.

The chain has TRBV5-1 and TRBJ2-7, with TRBD1 identical over 8 bases. CDR1 and CDR2 (germline): SGHRS, YFSETQ. The CDR3 totals 15 residues. The ends lost 2 bases at V and 0 bases at J; junction bases unmatched: 4. Written as DNA, the CDR3 is TGCGCCAGCAGCTTCGGGCAGGGGGCCTCCTACGAGCAGTACTTC. Amino acids: CASSFGQGASYEQYF.

V usage is TRBV5-4 and J usage is TRBJ2-7; no clear D. The germline V gene has CDR1 SGHNT and CDR2 YYREEE (reference sequence). The CDR3 runs to 12 residues. Trimming cost V 1 base and J 3 bases, with 5 bases left between them. CDR3 protein: CASSLSLYEQYF. The CDR3 DNA is TGTGCCAGCAGCTTGTCGCTCTACGAGCAGTACTTC.

The CDR3 protein is CASSLGGTADTQYF. Written as DNA, the CDR3 is TGTGCCAGCAGCTTAGGGGGTACTGCAGATACGCAGTATTTT. The chain is built from TRBV7-6 and TRBJ2-3; the D is unclear. In germline, CDR1 is SGHVS, CDR2 FNYEAQ. This CDR3 has 14 residues. Trimming cost V 1 base and J 4 bases, with 9 bases left between them.

The rearrangement links TRBV15 to TRBJ1-1; 8 bases line up with TRBD1. The CDR3 loop spans 14 amino acids. Germline V CDR1 and CDR2: LNHNV, YYDKDF (reference sequence). Trimming cost V 1 base and J 4 bases; bases outside gene matches: 2. CDR3 loop: CATSRGTGGTEAFF. CDR3 nucleotide sequence: TGTGCCACCAGCAGAGGTACAGGGGGCACTGAAGCTTTCTTT.

The chain combines TRBV5-4 with TRBJ1-2; no clear D. Germline assignment: CDR1 SGHNT and CDR2 YYREEE (reference sequence). V lost 2 bases, J lost 0 bases, and 8 bases lay in between. The CDR3 is 14 residues long. The CDR3 reads CASSLSGTNYGYTF. The CDR3 nucleotides read TGTGCCAGCAGCTTATCCGGGACTAACTATGGCTACACCTTC.